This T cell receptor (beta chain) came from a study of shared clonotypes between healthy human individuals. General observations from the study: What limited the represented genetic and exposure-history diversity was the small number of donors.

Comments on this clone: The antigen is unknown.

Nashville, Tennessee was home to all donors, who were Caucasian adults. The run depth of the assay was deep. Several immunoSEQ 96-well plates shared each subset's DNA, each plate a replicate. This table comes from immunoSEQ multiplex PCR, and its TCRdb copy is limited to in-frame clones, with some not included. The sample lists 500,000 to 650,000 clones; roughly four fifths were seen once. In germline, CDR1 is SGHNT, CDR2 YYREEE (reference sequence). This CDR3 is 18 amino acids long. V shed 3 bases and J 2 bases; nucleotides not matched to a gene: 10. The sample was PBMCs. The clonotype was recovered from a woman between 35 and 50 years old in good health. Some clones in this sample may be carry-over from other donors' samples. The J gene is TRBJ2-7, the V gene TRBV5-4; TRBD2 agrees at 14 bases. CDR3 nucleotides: TGTGCCAGCAGCTCCGGGACTAGCGGGAGAGTCAGGACCTACGAGCAGTACTTC. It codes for CASSSGTSGRVRTYEQYF. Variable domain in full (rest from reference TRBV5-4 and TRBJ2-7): ETGVTQSPTHLIKTRGQQVTLRCSSQSGHNTVSWYQQALGQGPQFIFQYYREEENGRGNFPPRFSGLQFPNYSSELNVNALELDDSALYLCASSSGTSGRVRTYEQYFGPGTRLTVT.